This entry features one TCR beta chain sequence. What it recognizes is unknown. RNA in amounts of 0.5 to 1 ug was reverse transcribed with random hexamers. TCRdb analysed the immunoSEQ multiplex PCR reads with MiXCR anew, one entry per CDR3 protein. The repertoire includes around 150,000 distinct CDR3 sequences, just over 90% of them detected once, and just over 0.13% sits in the top ten. TCR beta sequencing was performed on blood CD8+ and CD4+ T cells. It was negative isolation that provided the CD8+ and CD4+ T cells, whereas TEMRA cells were enriched by FACS. Between the trimmed V and J ends, which lost 2 bases and 3 bases, there was a span of 21 bases. This CDR3 is built from 17 residues. In germline, CDR1 is SGDLS, CDR2 YYNGEE. This entry belongs to a study of CD8 T cells in Susac syndrome. Study conclusions and caveats: The number of individuals included in the study's TCR sequencing and HLA analysis was acknowledged as relatively small.

This sequence joins TRBV9 and TRBJ2-7, with D possibly TRBD1 on 6 matching bases. The origin of this receptor is a human donor in good health. The sequenced material came from CD4+ T cells from PBMCs. The DNA for the CDR3 is TGTGCCAGCAGCGTGGGATTGGGGACAACCGAAGGCTACGAGCAGTACTTC. It is translated as CASSVGLGTTEGYEQYF.